What follows is one T cell receptor (beta chain) and its context. Its antigen is still unknown. These data are taken from a study of cytomegalovirus exposure and HLA in healthy donors. Primers included in the PCR were 60 Vbeta and 13 Jbeta primers. Only in-frame clones appear in the TCRdb table, and some are missing; sequencing was by immunoSEQ multiplex PCR. The sample has roughly 120,000 clones, roughly 80% seen once. General observations from the study: Later analysis placed DRB1 highest and HLA-C lowest in TCR association rates, which differed by HLA locus. A missense variant in DCLRE1C was later tied to TCR beta V- and J-gene trimming.

The CDR3 has 16 residues. CDR1 and CDR2 from the germline V gene are MGHRA and YSYEKL. Trimming pared 0 bases from V and 7 bases from J, leaving 13 bases between. The sample consisted of PBMCs. The source is a woman in her twenties or thirties in good health and CMV-seropositive. The chain combines TRBV4-1 with TRBJ1-6, with D unclear. The CDR3 coding sequence is TGCGCCAGCAGCCAAGAAGTCACGGGGTACAATTCACCCCTCCACTTT. It specifies CASSQEVTGYNSPLHF.